The 32 T cell receptor beta chains in this list originate from one sample, sequenced in a study of PD-1 blockade in classical Hodgkin lymphoma. Some clones are missing from TCRdb's copy, which holds only in-frame ones; the method was immunoSEQ multiplex PCR. The table records about 98,000 clones, roughly 89% of them present only once. Every patient experienced relapse after autologous stem cell transplantation, and brentuximab vedotin exposure varied. The sample here was peripheral blood mononuclear cells (PBMCs), taken at baseline. The source of these receptors is a human donor with classical Hodgkin lymphoma.

V is TRBV9 and J is TRBJ1-1, with D possibly being TRBD1 (6 bases). The CDR3 totals 15 residues. Per germline, CDR1 SGDLS and CDR2 YYNGEE. The germline V and J ends were trimmed by 4 bases and 7 bases, with 20 bases remaining between them. This CDR3 is CASSPRSQDSVEAFF. The CDR3 bases are TGTGCCAGCAGCCCTAGATCCCAGGACAGTGTTGAAGCTTTCTTT.

The chain links TRBV10-1 to TRBJ2-1; no definite D call. CDR3 size: 16 residues. Germline V lookup: CDR1 WNHNN, CDR2 SYGVQD (reference sequence). Trimming stripped 2 bases from V and 5 bases from J, with 16 bases between. CDR3 loop: CASSETPDRRNNEQFF. CDR3 nucleotide sequence: TGCGCCAGCAGTGAGACACCGGACCGGCGTAACAATGAGCAGTTCTTC.

This chain links TRBV6-6 with TRBJ1-4; D is possibly TRBD1 (6 bases). CDR3 size: 14 residues. CDR1 and CDR2 from the germline V gene are MNHNY and SVGAGI (reference sequence). V was cut by 6 bases and J by 7 bases, with 15 bases left in between. The chain's CDR3 is CASRPGEGPEKLFF. CDR3 sequence (DNA): TGTGCCAGCAGACCAGGGGAGGGCCCTGAAAAACTGTTTTTT.

This chain uses TRBV18 with TRBJ2-3; D remains unclear. CDR1 KGHSH and CDR2 LQKENI come from the germline V gene. Trimming took 3 bases from V and 2 from J, leaving 6 bases between them. The CDR3 loop spans 13 amino acids. CDR3 protein: CASSPLATDTQYF. The DNA of the CDR3 is TGTGCCAGCTCACCGCTCGCCACAGATACGCAGTATTTT.

The chain recombines TRBV29-1 with TRBJ2-1; TRBD2 matches 11 bases. CDR1 is SQVTM and CDR2 is ANQGSEA in the germline V gene. This CDR3 spans 15 amino acids. With 1 base clipped from V and 7 bases from J, the junction kept 6 bases outside the gene matches. Here the CDR3 DNA reads TGCAGCGTTGAAGTGGTAGCGGGAGGGGAGAATGAGCAGTTCTTC. This codes for CSVEVVAGGENEQFF.

The CDR3 loop is CASSGGPSSYEQYF. The DNA for the CDR3 is TGTGCCAGCTCCGGAGGACCTAGCTCCTACGAGCAGTACTTC. This sequence joins TRBV13 and TRBJ2-7; D is possibly TRBD2 (5 bases). Trimming cost V 8 bases and J 0 bases, with 14 bases left between them. This CDR3 has 14 amino acids. CDR1 is PRHDT and CDR2 is FYEKMQ in the germline V gene (reference sequence).

This chain links TRBV13 with TRBJ2-3; TRBD2 matches 7 bases. J lost 2 bases, V lost 5 bases, and 7 bases had no gene match. Germline V gives CDR1 PRHDT, CDR2 FYEKMQ (reference sequence). CDR3 length: 15 residues. CDR3 region: CASSAASGNTDTQYF. CDR3 sequence (DNA): TGTGCCAGCAGCGCCGCTAGCGGTAACACAGATACGCAGTATTTT.

The V and J genes are TRBV27 and TRBJ2-3; 7 bases fit TRBD2. With V trimmed by 8 bases and J by 2 bases, 13 bases remained unmatched. Germline lookup yields CDR1 MNHEY and CDR2 SMNVEV (reference sequence). The CDR3 length is 16 residues. This CDR3 reads CASGGFGTTNTDTQYF. The CDR3 nucleotides read TGTGCCAGCGGGGGGTTTGGGACTACCAACACAGATACGCAGTATTTT.

This clone was seen just once. This chain joins TRBV6-1 and TRBJ2-5; a weak D match, TRBD2 (6 bases). The length of the CDR3 is 16 residues. Germline V gives CDR1 MNHNS, CDR2 SASEGT. Trimming took 2 bases from V and 5 from J, leaving 18 bases between them. The CDR3 region is CASSEYPPGVWETQYF. As DNA, the CDR3 is TGTGCCAGCAGTGAATACCCGCCGGGGGTGTGGGAGACCCAGTACTTC.

This clone was seen a single time. The J gene is TRBJ1-1, the V gene TRBV2; weak D call: TRBD1 (6 bases). The V gene's germline CDR1 is SNHLY and CDR2 FYNNEI. This CDR3 comprises 15 residues. Trimming took 3 bases from V and 5 from J, leaving 16 bases between them. In DNA form, the CDR3 reads TGTGCCAGCAGTGACCTACAGGGAAGGGTTACTGAAGCTTTCTTT. It is translated as CASSDLQGRVTEAFF.

CDR3 nucleotide sequence: TGTGCCTGGAGCGGGGGTATCGATCAGCCCCAGCATTTT. It specifies CAWSGGIDQPQHF. V is TRBV30 and J is TRBJ1-5; tentatively, D is TRBD1 (5 bases). V dropped 3 bases and J dropped 5 bases, with 11 bases sitting between them. The CDR3 covers 13 residues. Per the germline V gene, CDR1 is GTSNPN and CDR2 is SVGIG (reference sequence).

The chain couples TRBV11-2 to TRBJ1-2; D might be TRBD1 (5 bases). Per the germline V gene, CDR1 is SGHAT and CDR2 is FQNNGV. The ends were cut back, 5 bases at V and 4 bases at J, with 14 bases in the middle. CDR3 length: 14 residues. The DNA for the CDR3 is TGTGCCAGCAGCCTACCGGGACGGAGCTATGGCTACACCTTC. Translating it yields CASSLPGRSYGYTF.

This clone was seen just once. The rearrangement links TRBV19 to TRBJ1-5; D is unclear. V was trimmed by 5 bases and J by 7 bases, leaving 12 bases between them. The CDR3 loop spans 13 amino acids. Per germline, CDR1 LNHDA and CDR2 SQIVND (reference sequence). The CDR3 DNA reads as TGTGCCAGTAGTCCACTATTCCCCCAGCCCCAGCATTTT. This translates into CASSPLFPQPQHF.

This chain uses TRBV9 with TRBJ1-1; no reliable D call. The CDR3 contains 14 residues. Germline V gene sequence: CDR1 SGDLS, CDR2 YYNGEE. Trimming removed 0 bases at V and 3 bases at J, with 9 bases between. The CDR3 reads CASSVAGWDTEAFF. CDR3 in DNA: TGTGCCAGCAGCGTAGCCGGTTGGGACACTGAAGCTTTCTTT.

The J gene is TRBJ2-2, the V gene TRBV19; D is undetermined. CDR1 LNHDA and CDR2 SQIVND come from the germline V gene (reference sequence). V lost 3 bases and J 1 base, leaving 6 bases between the germline ends. The CDR3 totals 14 residues. The CDR3 protein is CASSILLNTGELFF. The CDR3 DNA is TGTGCCAGTAGTATTCTATTGAACACCGGGGAGCTGTTTTTT.

This clone was detected a few times. This chain connects TRBV18 to TRBJ2-2, with 9 positions matching TRBD1. The CDR3 consists of 16 residues. CDR1 and CDR2 from the germline V gene are KGHSH and LQKENI. With V trimmed by 3 bases and J by 5 bases, 7 bases remained unmatched. The CDR3: CASSPAETGGTGELFF. CDR3 bases: TGTGCCAGCTCACCGGCCGAGACAGGGGGTACCGGGGAGCTGTTTTTT.

This chain connects TRBV5-8 to TRBJ2-6; no clear D gene. In germline, CDR1 is SGHTS, CDR2 YDEGEE. V was trimmed by 4 bases and J by 2 bases, leaving 7 bases between them. The CDR3 spans 14 residues. The CDR3 region is CASSRIPGANVLTF. CDR3 sequence (DNA): TGTGCCAGCAGCCGAATCCCTGGGGCCAACGTCCTGACTTTC.

V usage is TRBV30 and J usage is TRBJ2-7, with 10 positions matching TRBD1. Germline CDR1 is GTSNPN and CDR2 is SVGIG (reference sequence). The CDR3 length is 13 residues. Trimming took 1 base from V and 5 from J; bases not matched to a gene: 2. CDR3 sequence: CAWSAGTGDEQYF. The CDR3 DNA reads TGTGCCTGGAGTGCCGGGACAGGGGACGAGCAGTACTTC.

This rearrangement joins TRBV29-1 to TRBJ2-7; tentatively, D is TRBD1 (5 bases). Trimming stripped 2 bases from V and 4 bases from J, with 12 bases between. The V gene's germline CDR1 is SQVTM and CDR2 ANQGSEA. The CDR3 spans 13 residues. This CDR3 reads CSVERDRPYEQYF. CDR3 in DNA: TGCAGCGTTGAACGAGACAGACCTTACGAGCAGTACTTC.

The chain has TRBV5-6 and TRBJ1-2; D possibly corresponds to TRBD1 (6 bases). The CDR3 is made up of 13 amino acids. Germline V CDR1 and CDR2: SGHDT, YYEEEE. V was trimmed by 0 bases and J by 9 bases, leaving 12 bases between them. CDR3: CASSLGRGVSYTF. DNA for the CDR3: TGTGCCAGCAGCTTGGGAAGGGGGGTCAGCTACACCTTC. The full variable domain, with the rest looked up from reference TRBV5-6 and TRBJ1-2, is DAGVTQSPTHLIKTRGQQVTLRCSPKSGHDTVSWYQQALGQGPQFIFQYYEEEERQRGNFPDRFSGHQFPNYSSELNVNALLLGDSALYLCASSLGRGVSYTFGSGTRLTVV.

In its sample, this clone was seen once. The CDR3 region has the DNA TGTGCCAGCAGCCCACGGACGTCCGGGACTAGCGGGAGTTTGGGTAATGAGCAGTTCTTC. It translates to CASSPRTSGTSGSLGNEQFF. The V gene is TRBV9, the J gene TRBJ2-1; 14 bases are a match to TRBD2. Looked up from germline, CDR1 is SGDLS and CDR2 is YYNGEE. The CDR3 consists of 20 residues. Losses at the gene ends were 4 bases for V and 7 bases for J; bases not matched to a gene: 19.

The chain recombines TRBV13 with TRBJ2-3, with D maybe TRBD2 (5 bases). There are 14 residues in the CDR3. V gave up 2 bases and J gave up 6 bases, with 12 bases separating them. CDR1 is PRHDT, CDR2 FYEKMQ, per germline (reference sequence). The CDR3 DNA is TGTGCCAGCAGCTTATGGTTGGGAGTGGATACGCAGTATTTT. The encoded protein is CASSLWLGVDTQYF.

The J gene is TRBJ2-6, the V gene TRBV6-5; no definite D call. The CDR3 is made up of 14 amino acids. V lost 6 bases and J lost 0, with 6 bases in between. Germline-derived CDR1 and CDR2 are MNHEY and SVGAGI. The DNA for the CDR3 is TGTGCCAGCAGCAGGTCCTCTGGGGCCAACGTCCTGACTTTC. Its translation is CASSRSSGANVLTF.

CDR3 residues: CASSELGTDTEAFF. CDR3 sequence (DNA): TGTGCCAGCAGTGAATTGGGGACAGACACTGAAGCTTTCTTT. The V and J genes are TRBV6-1 and TRBJ1-1; 7 bases are shared with TRBD1. Germline CDR1 is MNHNS and CDR2 is SASEGT. J was trimmed by 3 bases and V by 2 bases; bases with no gene match: 3. This CDR3 contains 14 residues.

J is TRBJ2-7 and V is TRBV6-1; 10 bases fit TRBD2. V lost 3 bases, J lost 0 bases, and 8 bases stayed unmatched. Germline CDR1 and CDR2: MNHNS and SASEGT. The CDR3 sequence is 17 residues long. CDR3 bases: TGTGCCAGCAGTGAGCCCTTTCTAGCGGGGGACTCCTACGAGCAGTACTTC. Translated, it gives CASSEPFLAGDSYEQYF.

The J gene is TRBJ2-5, the V gene TRBV4-1; 10 positions match TRBD1. Losses at the gene ends were 4 bases for V and 5 bases for J; bases not matched to a gene: 7. Germline V gene data show CDR1 as MGHRA and CDR2 as YSYEKL. The CDR3 spans 15 residues. This chain's CDR3 is CASSLTGGSGETQYF. The CDR3 coding sequence is TGCGCCAGCAGCCTGACAGGGGGCTCGGGGGAGACCCAGTACTTC.

The rearrangement links TRBV4-1 to TRBJ1-3; D perhaps matches TRBD1 (5 bases). V was shortened by 3 bases and J by 1 base, with 16 bases between the two germline ends. The CDR3 consists of 17 residues. Germline V gene sequence: CDR1 MGHRA, CDR2 YSYEKL. CDR3 nucleotide sequence: TGCGCCAGCAGCCATCCTCAAGGGGCTCTTTCTGGAAACACCATATATTTT. Its protein is CASSHPQGALSGNTIYF.

The chain carries TRBV5-1 and TRBJ2-1, with D tentatively TRBD2 (6 bases). With 1 base removed from V and 0 bases from J, the gap between germline ends came to 14 bases. This CDR3 contains 17 residues. Germline CDR1 SGHRS, CDR2 YFSETQ. The DNA of the CDR3 is TGCGCCAGCAGCTTGTATAGTGGAGGGAGCTCCTACAATGAGCAGTTCTTC. Residues: CASSLYSGGSSYNEQFF.

V usage is TRBV6-4 and J usage is TRBJ1-1; tentative D call: TRBD1 (5 bases). V dropped 0 bases and J dropped 4 bases, with 12 bases sitting between them. Germline loops: CDR1 MRHNA, CDR2 SNTAGT. This CDR3 region has 15 residues. CDR3 nucleotide sequence: TGTGCCAGCAGTGACTCGGGGCAGGCGGGCACTGAAGCTTTCTTT. Translating gives CASSDSGQAGTEAFF.

The rearrangement uses TRBV14 and TRBJ2-5; D is perhaps TRBD2 (6 bases). Trimming removed 9 bases at V and 0 bases at J, with 23 bases between. This CDR3 comprises 17 residues. CDR1 is SGHDN, CDR2 FVKESK, per germline. The CDR3 bases are TGTGCCAGTACCCTCCGAGGCTTGTTAGCGGACCAAGAGACCCAGTACTTC. Its translation is CASTLRGLLADQETQYF.

This rearrangement joins TRBV7-9 to TRBJ2-5; 8 bases fit TRBD1. The length of the CDR3 is 16 residues. Germline V CDR1 and CDR2: SEHNR, FQNEAQ (reference sequence). V trimming: 4 bases; J trimming: 7 bases; junction bases outside the gene matches: 14. The CDR3 DNA is TGTGCCAGCAGCTCACAAACCGGACAGGGTGCACGGACCCAGTACTTC. Translating gives CASSSQTGQGARTQYF.

The V and J genes are TRBV7-2 and TRBJ1-5, with D perhaps matching TRBD1 (5 bases). This CDR3 spans 14 amino acids. Trimming removed 6 bases at V and 2 bases at J, with 11 bases between. Germline CDR1 and CDR2: SGHTA and FQGNSA. The CDR3 is CASSRDGGNQPQHF. The CDR3 coding sequence is TGTGCCAGCAGTCGGGACGGAGGCAATCAGCCCCAGCATTTT.